The clone carrying this T cell receptor (beta chain) has only one observation. Germline CDR1 reads SGHTA; CDR2 reads FQGNSA. V was pared by 0 bases and J by 0 bases, with 10 bases between. The CDR3 has 16 residues. The data were taken from a study of resident and recirculating memory T cells in vitiligo. Data came from immunoSEQ multiplex PCR; TCRdb stores just in-frame clones and leaves some out. The table lists roughly 42,000 clones, 80% to 95% of them singletons. Material: blood. J is TRBJ2-3 and V is TRBV7-2, with D possibly matching TRBD2 (5 bases). The TCR sequence derives from a male donor with vitiligo. CDR3 DNA sequence: TGTGCCAGCAGCTTAGCGAGACTATCTAGCACAGATACGCAGTATTTT. Protein sequence: CASSLARLSSTDTQYF.